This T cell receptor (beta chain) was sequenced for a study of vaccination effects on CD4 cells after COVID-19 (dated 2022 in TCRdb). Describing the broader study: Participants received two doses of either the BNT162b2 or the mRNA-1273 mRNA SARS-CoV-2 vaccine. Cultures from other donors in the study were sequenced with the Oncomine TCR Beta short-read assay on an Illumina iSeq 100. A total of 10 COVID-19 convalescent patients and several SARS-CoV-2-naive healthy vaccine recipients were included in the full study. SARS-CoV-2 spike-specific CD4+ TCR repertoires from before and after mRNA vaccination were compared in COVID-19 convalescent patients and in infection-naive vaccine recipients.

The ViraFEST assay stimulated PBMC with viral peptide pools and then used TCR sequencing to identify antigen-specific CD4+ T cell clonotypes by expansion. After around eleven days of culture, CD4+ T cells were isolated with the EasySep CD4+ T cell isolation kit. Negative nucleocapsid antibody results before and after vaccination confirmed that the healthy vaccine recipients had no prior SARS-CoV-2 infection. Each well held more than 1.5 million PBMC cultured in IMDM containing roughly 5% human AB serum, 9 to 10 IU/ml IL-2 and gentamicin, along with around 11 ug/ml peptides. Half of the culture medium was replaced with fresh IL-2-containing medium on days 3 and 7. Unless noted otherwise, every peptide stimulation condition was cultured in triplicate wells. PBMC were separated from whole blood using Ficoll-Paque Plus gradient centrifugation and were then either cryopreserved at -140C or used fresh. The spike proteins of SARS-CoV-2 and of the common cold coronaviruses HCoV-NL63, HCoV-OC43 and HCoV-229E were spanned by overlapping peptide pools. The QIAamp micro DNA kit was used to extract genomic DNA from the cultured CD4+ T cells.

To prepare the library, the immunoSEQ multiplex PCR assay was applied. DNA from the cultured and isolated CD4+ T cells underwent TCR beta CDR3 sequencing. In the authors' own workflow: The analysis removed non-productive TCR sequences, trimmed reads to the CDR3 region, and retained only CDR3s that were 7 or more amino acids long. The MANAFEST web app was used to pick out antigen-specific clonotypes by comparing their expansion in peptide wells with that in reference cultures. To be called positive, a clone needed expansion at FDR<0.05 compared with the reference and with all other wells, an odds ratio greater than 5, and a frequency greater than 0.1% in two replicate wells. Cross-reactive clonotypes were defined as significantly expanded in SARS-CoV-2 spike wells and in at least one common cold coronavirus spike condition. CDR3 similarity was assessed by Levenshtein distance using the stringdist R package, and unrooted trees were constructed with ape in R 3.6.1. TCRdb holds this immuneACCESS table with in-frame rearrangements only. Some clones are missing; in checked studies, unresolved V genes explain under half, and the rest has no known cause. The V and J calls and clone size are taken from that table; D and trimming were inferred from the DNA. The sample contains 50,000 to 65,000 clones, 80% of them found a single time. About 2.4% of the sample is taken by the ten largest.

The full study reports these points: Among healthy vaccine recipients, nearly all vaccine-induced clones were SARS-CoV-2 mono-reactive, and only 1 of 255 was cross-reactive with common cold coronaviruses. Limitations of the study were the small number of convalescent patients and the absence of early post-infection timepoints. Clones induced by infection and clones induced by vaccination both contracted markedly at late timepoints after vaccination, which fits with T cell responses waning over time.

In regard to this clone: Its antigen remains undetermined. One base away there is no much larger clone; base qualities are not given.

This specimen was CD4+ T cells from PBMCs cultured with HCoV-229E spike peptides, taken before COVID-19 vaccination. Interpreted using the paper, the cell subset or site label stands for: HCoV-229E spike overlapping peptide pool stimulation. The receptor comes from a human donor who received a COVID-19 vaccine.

The CDR3 region has the sequence CASSPDSSNQPQHF. The bases read TGTGCCAGCAGCCCCGACAGTAGCAATCAGCCCCAGCATTTT. The rearranged segments are TRBV6-5 and TRBJ1-5; 5 matching bases give a weak D call of TRBD1. V loses 6 bases, J loses 0 bases, and the germline ends lie 9 bases apart. CDR1 MNHEY and CDR2 SVGAGI are derived from the germline V gene. Taken from cysteine to phenylalanine, the CDR3 has 14 residues. This entry keeps only the CDR3 DNA: 42 bases, framed from base 1.